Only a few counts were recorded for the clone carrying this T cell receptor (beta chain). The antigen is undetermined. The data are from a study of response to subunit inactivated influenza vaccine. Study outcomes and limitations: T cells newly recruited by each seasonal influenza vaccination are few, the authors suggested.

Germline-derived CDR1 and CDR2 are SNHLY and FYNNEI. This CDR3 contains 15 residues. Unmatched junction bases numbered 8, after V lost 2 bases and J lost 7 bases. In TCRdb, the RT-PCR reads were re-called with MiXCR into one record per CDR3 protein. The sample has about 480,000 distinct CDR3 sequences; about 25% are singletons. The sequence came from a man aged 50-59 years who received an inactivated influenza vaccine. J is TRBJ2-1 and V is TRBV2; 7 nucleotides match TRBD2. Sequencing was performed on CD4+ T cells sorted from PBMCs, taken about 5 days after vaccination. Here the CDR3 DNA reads TGTGCCAGCAGTGAACTAGTGGGAGGGGAGAATGAGCAGTTCTTC. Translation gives CASSELVGGENEQFF.